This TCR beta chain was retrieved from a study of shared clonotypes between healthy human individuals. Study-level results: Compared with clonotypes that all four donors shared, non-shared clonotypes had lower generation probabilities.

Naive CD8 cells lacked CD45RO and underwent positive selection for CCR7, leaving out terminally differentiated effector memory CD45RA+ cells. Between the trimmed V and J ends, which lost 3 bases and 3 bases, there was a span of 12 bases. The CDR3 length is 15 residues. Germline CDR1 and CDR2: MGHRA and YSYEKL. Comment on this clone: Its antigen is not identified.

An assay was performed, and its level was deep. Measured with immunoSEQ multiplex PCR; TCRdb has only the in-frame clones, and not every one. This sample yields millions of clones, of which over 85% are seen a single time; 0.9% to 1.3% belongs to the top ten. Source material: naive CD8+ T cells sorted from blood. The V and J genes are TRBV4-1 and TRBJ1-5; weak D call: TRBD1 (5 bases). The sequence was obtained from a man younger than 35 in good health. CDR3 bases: TGCGCCAGCAGCCATCAAGTGGGACTCAATCAGCCCCAGCATTTT. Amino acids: CASSHQVGLNQPQHF.